This T cell receptor (beta chain) stems from a study of T-cell reconstitution after alpha-beta-depleted transplantation in children listed by TCRdb under 2016. At the level of the whole study: Using TCR repertoire profiling, the study quantitatively followed how T-cell immune reconstitution unfolded in children after TCRalphabeta/CD19-depleted allogeneic hematopoietic cell transplantation.

In its sample, this clonotype was seen many times. Its antigen is not yet known. Base-call qualities are not available, and no considerably larger clone is one nucleotide away. The study at large found these results: The apparently early alphabetaT-cell count recovery about two months after transplant was reportedly dependent on only several hundred rapidly expanded clones derived from non-depleted graft cells. In some patients, the high TCRbeta diversity seen at day 60 was put down to recipient T cells and intrathymic progenitors that had survived conditioning. Hyperexpanded clone frequencies declined over subsequent months; after one year, T-cell counts and TCRbeta diversity were mostly attributed to newly produced T cells.

Per the publication, the treatment or condition label means: allogeneic hematopoietic cell transplantation with graft depleted of TCRalphabeta T cells and CD19 B cells. The transplant recipients were children given TCRalphabeta/CD19-depleted allogeneic hematopoietic cell grafts. Receptors were amplified or captured by PCR. The sample was run on an Illumina HiSeq 2500. Molecular barcoding was employed in the preparation of TCR libraries, with unique molecular identifiers being used to normalize TCRbeta repertoire quantification. TCRdb cleaned the public reads at Q25 with fastp, built clones with MiXCR and kept in-frame beta chains. Entries that share a CDR3 protein sequence are merged under the most common genes and DNA. In this sample the table shows about 15,000 distinct CDR3 sequences, 4.5% to 5.5% of which occur a single time. Jointly, the top ten make up around 6.9% of the sample. Here the sequenced sample was PBMCs, taken before TCRalphabeta/CD19-depleted stem cell transplant. This TCR came from a boy aged 10-17 years with acute lymphoblastic leukemia, due to receive a stem cell transplant.

The DNA is TGCAGTGCTAGTCCTACTAGCGGGGGGCCGCAGGAGACCCAGTACTTC. Its coded protein is CSASPTSGGPQETQYF. This chain is built from TRBV20-1 and TRBJ2-5; 12 central bases correspond to TRBD2. Trimming takes 3 bases off V and 5 bases off J; junction bases not matched to a gene: 10. For CDR1 and CDR2, the germline V gene (reference sequence) lists DFQATT and SNEGSKA. Measured from the cysteine to the phenylalanine, the CDR3 is 16 residues long. Only the CDR3 region is kept as DNA, spanning 48 bases read in frame from base 1.